This TCR beta chain was sequenced for a study of early T cells in non-severe SARS-CoV-2 infection. The wider study: Whole-blood bulk RNA, unsorted, was sequenced, and chains were unpaired.

This clonotype has only a few counts. V shed 4 bases and J 3 bases; nucleotides not matched to a gene: 4. The CDR3 covers 16 residues. Each CDR3 protein gets one entry after TCRdb re-called the 5' RACE reads with MiXCR. Seen here are tens of thousands of distinct CDR3 sequences, 12% observed once, and the top ten hold 5% to 8%. Specimen: whole blood. This chain joins TRBV12-3 or TRBV12-4 and TRBJ2-3, with 13 bases fitting TRBD2. This receptor was taken from an adult who was a healthcare worker with PCR-confirmed SARS-CoV-2 infection or an uninfected control (not recorded which). The CDR3 reads CASSSGLAGATDTQYF. In DNA, the CDR3 is TGTGCCAGCAGTTCAGGACTAGCGGGAGCTACAGATACGCAGTATTTT.